This T cell receptor beta chain was observed in a study of OX40 agonist ivuxolimab in advanced cancers. It was autoimmune disease history or systemic immunosuppression that excluded patients. The CDR3 runs to 17 residues. Assay: immunoSEQ multiplex PCR; the TCRdb copy retains only in-frame clones and omits some. The repertoire holds 100,000 or so clones, with about nine tenths as singletons. Specimen: CD4+ or CD8+ T cells sorted from blood, collected in a trial of the OX40 agonist ivuxolimab. The receptor was derived from an adult with an advanced solid tumor such as melanoma, head and neck, liver or kidney cancer. The chain couples TRBV21-1 to TRBJ2-7; the D segment call TRBD1 is taken from the table without a DNA check. TRBV21-1 has pseudogene status. The CDR3 region has the DNA TGTGCCAGCAGCAAAGCGAGGGCGGGACAGGGGGCCTACGAGCAGTACTTC. This encodes CASSKARAGQGAYEQYF.